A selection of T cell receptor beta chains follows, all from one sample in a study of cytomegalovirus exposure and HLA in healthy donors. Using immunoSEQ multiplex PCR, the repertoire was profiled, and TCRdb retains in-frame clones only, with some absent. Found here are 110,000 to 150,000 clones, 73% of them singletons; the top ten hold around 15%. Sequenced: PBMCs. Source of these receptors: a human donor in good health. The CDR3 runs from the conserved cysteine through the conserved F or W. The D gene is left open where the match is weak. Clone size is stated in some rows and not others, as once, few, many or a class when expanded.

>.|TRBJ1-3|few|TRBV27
TGTGCCACCCGCCGGGACTCCGGCTCTGGAAACACCATATATTTT
CATRRDSGSGNTIYF
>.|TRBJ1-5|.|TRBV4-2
TGTGCCAGCAGCCAAGGTACATTTCAGCCCCAGCATTTT
CASSQGTFQPQHF
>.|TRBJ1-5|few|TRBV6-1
TGTGCCAGCAGTTTAGGCACAGGGTTCAATCAGCCCCAGCATTTT
CASSLGTGFNQPQHF
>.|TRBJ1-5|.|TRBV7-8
TGTGCCAGCAGCTTAGGTAGTCCAGGGAGGGGGGTTGTAAGCAATCAGCCCCAGCATTTT
CASSLGSPGRGVVSNQPQHF
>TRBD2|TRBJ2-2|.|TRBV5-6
TGTGCCAGCAGCTTGGCAGCGGGGTCCGGGGAGCTGTTTTTT
CASSLAAGSGELFF
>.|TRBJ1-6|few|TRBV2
TGTGCCAGCAGTCTACAGGGTTTAAGTAATTCACCCCTCCACTTT
CASSLQGLSNSPLHF
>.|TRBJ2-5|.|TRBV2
TGTGCCAGAGGACCGGGGGACGAGACCCAGTACTTC
CARGPGDETQYF
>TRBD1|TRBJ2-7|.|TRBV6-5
TGTGCCAGCTTCCGATTTGGACAGGGGACCTACGAGCAGTACTTC
CASFRFGQGTYEQYF
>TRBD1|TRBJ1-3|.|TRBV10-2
TGCGCCAGCAGCGTCCCGGGACAGGGGCGAAACACCATATATTTT
CASSVPGQGRNTIYF
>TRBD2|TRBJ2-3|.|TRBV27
TGTGCCAGCTGTTCGTCTAGCGGGGGGGCGTTAGATACGCAGTATTTT
CASCSSSGGALDTQYF
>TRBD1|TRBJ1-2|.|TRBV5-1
TGCGCCAGCAGCGCGGGACAGGGCAACTACTATGGCTACACCTTC
CASSAGQGNYYGYTF
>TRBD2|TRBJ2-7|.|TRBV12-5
TGTGCTAGTGGTTTCGGGACTAGTTACGAGCAGTACTTC
CASGFGTSYEQYF
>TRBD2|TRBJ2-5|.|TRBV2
TGTGCCAGCAGTGATGAAGCGGGAGCCCAGTACTTC
CASSDEAGAQYF
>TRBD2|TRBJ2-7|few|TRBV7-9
TGTTCCAGCAGCTCAGGCAGGGAGGGAGATAACTTC
CSSSSGREGDNF
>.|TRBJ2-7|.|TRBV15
TGTGCCACCAGCAGAGAGGGGGACTCCTCCTACGAGCAGTACTTC
CATSREGDSSYEQYF
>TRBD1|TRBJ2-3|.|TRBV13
TGTGCCAGCAGCATCCGGGACAGAAGCACAGATACGCAGTATTTT
CASSIRDRSTDTQYF
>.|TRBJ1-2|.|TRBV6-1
TGTGCCAGCAGGAGGGAACATGGCTACACCTTC
CASRREHGYTF
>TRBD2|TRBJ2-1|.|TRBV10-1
TGCGCCAGCAGGAGGGGCTCTGGGACTAGCGGGACTGATGAGCAGTTCTTC
CASRRGSGTSGTDEQFF
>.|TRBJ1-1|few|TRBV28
TGTGCCAGCTCCCTTGGCGGGGCGACGGGCACTGAAGCTTTCTTT
CASSLGGATGTEAFF
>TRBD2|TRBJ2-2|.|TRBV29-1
TGCAGCGCTGGACTAGCGGGAGACACCGGGGAGCTGTTTTTT
CSAGLAGDTGELFF
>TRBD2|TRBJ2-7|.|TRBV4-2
TGTGCCAGCAGCCAAGTAACTAGCGGAGAACACTACGAGCAGTACTTC
CASSQVTSGEHYEQYF
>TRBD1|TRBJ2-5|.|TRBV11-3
TGTGCCAGCAGCACCCGCCGAGGGGGCCTGGAGACCCAGTACTTC
CASSTRRGGLETQYF
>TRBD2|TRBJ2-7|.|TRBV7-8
TGTGCCAGCAGCGGAACCAGACTAGCGGTACTACACGAGCAGTACTTC
CASSGTRLAVLHEQYF
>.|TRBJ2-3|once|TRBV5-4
TGTGCCAGCAGCTTGGCAGGCACAGATACGCAGTATTTT
CASSLAGTDTQYF
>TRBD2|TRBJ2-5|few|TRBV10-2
TGCGCCAGTAAACTAGCGGGGAAAGAGACCCAGTACTTC
CASKLAGKETQYF
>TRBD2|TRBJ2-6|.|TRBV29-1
TGCAGCGTATTAGCGGGAGCTGGGGCCAACGTCCTGACTTTC
CSVLAGAGANVLTF
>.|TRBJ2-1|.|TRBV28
TGTGCCAGCAGTTCGACCCGGAGCTCCTACAATGAGCAGTTCTTC
CASSSTRSSYNEQFF
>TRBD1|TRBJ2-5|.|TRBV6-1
TGTGCCAGTGCCCAGAGGGGGCGCGTGGAGACCCAGTACTTC
CASAQRGRVETQYF
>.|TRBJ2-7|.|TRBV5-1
TGCGCCAGCAGCTTGGGCAGGGGGGCGGACGAGCAGTACTTC
CASSLGRGADEQYF
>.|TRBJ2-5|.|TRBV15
TGTGCCACCAGCAGAGCGAGGGTAGAGACCCAGTACTTC
CATSRARVETQYF
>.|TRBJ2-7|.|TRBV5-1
TGCGCCAGCAGCTCCGGTTACGAGCAGTACTTC
CASSSGYEQYF
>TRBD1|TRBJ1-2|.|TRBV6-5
TGTGCCAGCAGTAAGGACAGGGCAGTTGCTGGCTACACCTTC
CASSKDRAVAGYTF
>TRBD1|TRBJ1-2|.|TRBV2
TGTGCCAGCAGTCCGACAGGGGGCGACTATGGCTACACCTTC
CASSPTGGDYGYTF
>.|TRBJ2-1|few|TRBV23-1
TGCGCCAGCAGTCAGAACCGGGACATATACAATGAGCAGTTCTTC
CASSQNRDIYNEQFF
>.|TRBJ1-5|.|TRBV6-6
TGTGCCAGCAGGCAGTACCCCAATCAGCCCCAGCATTTT
CASRQYPNQPQHF
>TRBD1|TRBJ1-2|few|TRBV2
TGTGCCAGCAGTGAAAGGCAGGGGGCGCCCGGCTACACCTTC
CASSERQGAPGYTF
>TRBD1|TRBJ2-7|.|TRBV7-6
TGTGCCAGCAGCTTAGATGTAGGACAGGGGAAACTGGACTACGAGCAGTACTTC
CASSLDVGQGKLDYEQYF
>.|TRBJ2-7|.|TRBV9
TGTGCCAGCAGCGTAGGGGGGGTAAGCTCCTACGAGCAGTACTTC
CASSVGGVSSYEQYF
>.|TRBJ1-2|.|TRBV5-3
TGTGCCAGAAGTCCCTACAGGGTTCCCGCTGGCTACACCTTC
CARSPYRVPAGYTF
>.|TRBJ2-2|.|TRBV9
TGTGCCAGCAGCGTTTGGGGCTCGAACACCGGGGAGCTGTTTTTT
CASSVWGSNTGELFF
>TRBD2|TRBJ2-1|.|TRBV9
TGTGCCAGCAGCGTGGGACTAGGAAACTACAATGAGCAGTTCTTC
CASSVGLGNYNEQFF
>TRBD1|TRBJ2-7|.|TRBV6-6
TGTGCCAGCAGCCGGACAGGACCCTACGAGCAGTACTTC
CASSRTGPYEQYF